These T cell receptor beta chains were read from a single sample in a study of blood T cell repertoires in COVID-19. The method was immunoSEQ multiplex PCR; TCRdb's version includes in-frame clones alone and lacks a portion of them. The repertoire holds more than 15,000 clones, about nine tenths seen once, with under 20% in the top ten. Material: peripheral blood. These receptors came from a man aged 50-59 years with active COVID-19. Both conserved end residues are part of each CDR3. Each record gives: V gene, D gene, clone size, J gene, CDR3 protein, CDR3 DNA. D genes are given only for firm matches. Expanded clones are given a class, and other clones once, few, many or no size at all.

TRBV6-6	.	.	TRBJ1-1	CASRPPERAEGTEAFF	TGTGCCAGCCGCCCCCCCGAGAGGGCGGAGGGCACTGAAGCTTTCTTT
TRBV24-1	TRBD2	few	TRBJ2-1	CATSDHTSGSRNEQFF	TGTGCCACCAGTGACCACACTAGCGGGAGTAGGAATGAGCAGTTCTTC
TRBV27	TRBD2	.	TRBJ2-1	CASSWTSGRVEQFF	TGTGCCAGCAGTTGGACTAGCGGGAGGGTTGAGCAGTTCTTC
TRBV15	TRBD2	few	TRBJ2-2	CATSTGLAGVVGELFF	TGTGCCACCAGCACAGGACTAGCGGGAGTTGTCGGGGAGCTGTTTTTT
TRBV29-1	.	.	TRBJ2-1	CSAENMGHPAGFF	TGCAGCGCCGAAAATATGGGACATCCCGCCGGGTTCTTC
TRBV6-6	.	.	TRBJ1-3	CASKIEGGAGNTIYF	TGTGCCAGCAAAATCGAAGGGGGTGCGGGAAACACCATATATTTT
TRBV19	.	.	TRBJ1-1	CASSMRNTEAFF	TGTGCCAGTAGTATGAGGAACACTGAAGCTTTCTTT
TRBV19	TRBD1	.	TRBJ1-1	CASTPPVRQGWTEAFF	TGTGCCAGTACCCCTCCGGTTCGACAGGGTTGGACTGAAGCTTTCTTT
TRBV15	TRBD1	.	TRBJ2-7	CATSPGTGGYEQYF	TGTGCCACCAGCCCCGGGACAGGGGGCTACGAGCAGTACTTC
TRBV19	.	few	TRBJ2-1	CASTPRSSFNEQFF	TGTGCCAGTACTCCCCGGAGCAGCTTCAATGAGCAGTTCTTC
TRBV19	TRBD1	.	TRBJ2-7	CASSIDVTGAYEQYF	TGTGCCAGTAGTATAGACGTCACAGGGGCCTACGAGCAGTACTTC
TRBV27	TRBD1	.	TRBJ1-1	CASSRQGQMNTEAFF	TGTGCCAGCAGTAGACAGGGTCAGATGAACACTGAAGCTTTCTTT
TRBV19	TRBD1	.	TRBJ2-7	CASSREGTGNYEQYF	TGTGCCAGTAGCAGAGAGGGGACAGGGAACTACGAGCAGTACTTC
TRBV7-2	.	few	TRBJ2-1	CASSPWTAGSYNEQFF	TGTGCCAGCAGCCCCTGGACTGCAGGCTCCTACAATGAGCAGTTCTTC
TRBV10-3	TRBD1	.	TRBJ2-7	CAIKQGESEQYF	TGTGCCATCAAGCAGGGGGAGTCCGAGCAGTACTTC
TRBV24-1	TRBD2	.	TRBJ2-1	CATSVAGAVWANEQFF	TGTGCCACCAGTGTGGCGGGAGCGGTCTGGGCCAATGAGCAGTTCTTC
TRBV7-8	.	.	TRBJ1-6	CASSQGQNSPLHF	TGTGCCAGCAGTCAAGGACAGAACTCACCCCTCCACTTT
TRBV7-8	TRBD2	.	TRBJ2-1	CASSQNYGLAGENEQFF	TGTGCCAGCAGCCAAAACTACGGACTAGCGGGAGAAAATGAGCAGTTCTTC
TRBV6-5	TRBD1	.	TRBJ1-1	CASNPQGARGTEAFF	TGTGCCAGCAACCCACAGGGGGCGCGGGGCACTGAAGCTTTCTTT
TRBV9	.	.	TRBJ1-4	CASSVQGGGDEKLFF	TGTGCCAGCAGCGTCCAGGGTGGAGGGGATGAAAAACTGTTTTTT
TRBV7-2	TRBD1	.	TRBJ2-7	CASSSPPRDRGYEQYF	TGTGCCAGCAGTTCCCCTCCACGGGACAGGGGCTACGAGCAGTACTTC
TRBV5-4	TRBD2	.	TRBJ2-1	CASSLRGLAGTRGSYNEQFF	TGTGCCAGCAGCTTAAGGGGACTAGCGGGGACACGGGGCTCCTACAATGAGCAGTTCTTC